The T cell receptor (beta chain) described here comes from a study of T cells in tumors after PD-1 blockade. Sequenced by immunoSEQ multiplex PCR; TCRdb stores in-frame clones only, minus some. Among around 35,000 clones listed, 55% to 80% were seen once. This CDR3 comprises 14 residues. Germline V gives CDR1 MNHEY, CDR2 SVGEGT. V was pared by 2 bases and J by 6 bases, with 11 bases between. This clone was observed a handful of times. The receptor was derived from a human donor with basal cell carcinoma. The chain is built from TRBV6-2 or TRBV6-3 and TRBJ1-5; weak D call: TRBD1 (5 bases). Sequences were derived from PBMCs, sampled after anti-PD-1 treatment. The CDR3: CASSYGAGSQPQHF. The DNA for the CDR3 is TGTGCCAGCAGTTACGGTGCAGGGAGTCAGCCCCAGCATTTT.